The rows below give T cell receptor beta chains drawn from one sample of a study of T cell repertoires in cytomegalovirus infection. TCRdb reanalysed the reads using MiXCR and keeps one entry per CDR3 protein. The table shows 200,000 to 250,000 distinct CDR3 sequences, with about 23% occurring only once. Sample: CD8+ T cells from PBMCs. These receptors were taken from a human donor in good health (CMV status not recorded). Some clones in this sample may be carry-over from other donors' samples. The CDR3 runs from the conserved cysteine through the conserved F or W. A D gene is named only where the DNA matches it firmly. Clone size is stated in some rows and not others, as once, few, many or a class when expanded.

>many|TRBD2|TRBJ2-7|TRBV11-2
TGTGCCAGCTCTAGCGGGGTCGACTACGAGCAGTACTTC
CASSSGVDYEQYF
>few|-|TRBJ2-4|TRBV19
TGTGCCAGTAGTATCCCAACCGGAGGAGGGGCGCCTGACATTCAGTACTTC
CASSIPTGGGAPDIQYF
>-|-|TRBJ1-6|TRBV20-1
TGCAGTGCTAGAGACCAGGGGTGGAATTCACCCCTCCACTTT
CSARDQGWNSPLHF
>-|-|TRBJ2-7|TRBV7-2
TGTGCCAGCAGCCTCGACTTGGGGTCCCTCCTGGGGCAGTACTTC
CASSLDLGSLLGQYF
>-|-|TRBJ2-3|TRBV11-2
TGTGCCAGCAGCTTAGGCGGGATAAGCACAGATACGCAGTATTTT
CASSLGGISTDTQYF
>few|-|TRBJ1-1|TRBV27
TGTGCCAGTGCCCAGAGTGGGAACACTGAAGCTTTCTTT
CASAQSGNTEAFF
>few|TRBD2|TRBJ2-3|TRBV9
TGTGCCAGCAGCGTAGGCGGGGGGCGGATAGATACGCAGTATTTT
CASSVGGGRIDTQYF
>few|TRBD2|TRBJ2-3|TRBV2
TGTGCCAGCAGGGGGGGGTGGCGGGGGGGCGCCACAGATACGCAGTATTTT
CASRGGWRGGATDTQYF
>many|-|TRBJ2-3|TRBV7-6
TGTGCCAGCAGCTTAGTAGGGGGTGGGGATACGCAGTATTTT
CASSLVGGGDTQYF
>many|-|TRBJ2-3|TRBV29-1
TGCAGCGTTGGCAGGGCCCAGGATACGCAGTATTTT
CSVGRAQDTQYF
>many|-|TRBJ2-1|TRBV3-1
TGTGCCAGCAGCCATAGGCTAACCGTGGAGCAGTTCTTC
CASSHRLTVEQFF
>many|-|TRBJ1-1|TRBV12-3/TRBV12-4
TGTGCCAGCAGTTGGCAGCTGAACACTGAAGCTTTCTTT
CASSWQLNTEAFF
>-|-|TRBJ2-7|TRBV18
TGTGCCAGCTCCCCCCCCTTAGGCCTCTGGGAGCAGTACTTC
CASSPPLGLWEQYF
>-|TRBD1|TRBJ1-2|TRBV4-1
TGCGCCAGCAGCCAGGGACAGGGGGCGAACTATGGCTACACCTTC
CASSQGQGANYGYTF
>few|-|TRBJ2-1|TRBV5-5
TGTGCCAGCAGCTTGAGTCGGGGGGCCAACAATGAGCAGTTCTTC
CASSLSRGANNEQFF
>few|-|TRBJ1-1|TRBV19
TGTGCCAGTAGTATCTTCGACACCAGTAACACTGAAGCTTTCTTT
CASSIFDTSNTEAFF
>-|-|TRBJ2-2|TRBV2
TGTGCCAGCTGGGTGAACACCGGGGAGCTGTTTTTT
CASWVNTGELFF
>many|TRBD2|TRBJ2-7|TRBV2
TGTGCCAGCGGAGCGGGGATGGTGGCCCCGGGGGAGCAGTACTTC
CASGAGMVAPGEQYF
>few|-|TRBJ1-2|TRBV2
TGTGCCAGCAGTGAAGGGTCCTTAAGGGGCTACACCTTC
CASSEGSLRGYTF
>-|-|TRBJ1-4|TRBV28
TGTGCCAGCAGGCCACCTATAACAACTAATGAAAAACTGTTTTTT
CASRPPITTNEKLFF
>few|TRBD1|TRBJ2-1|TRBV20-1
TGCAGTGCTAGAGATAAGGGGGCAGCCTACAATGAGCAGTTCTTC
CSARDKGAAYNEQFF
>-|TRBD1|TRBJ1-2|TRBV18
TGTGCCAGCTCACCATCCGGACAGGCGTTTTTAGGCTACACCTTC
CASSPSGQAFLGYTF
>many|-|TRBJ1-6|TRBV7-2
TGTGCCAGCAGCTTATGGTCCACCACCTATAATTCACCCCTCCACTTT
CASSLWSTTYNSPLHF
>many|TRBD1|TRBJ2-3|TRBV2
TGTGCCAGCAGCCTTCAGGGGGCAGGGGGCGCAGATACGCAGTATTTT
CASSLQGAGGADTQYF
>many|TRBD2|TRBJ2-1|TRBV6-1
TGTGCCAGCACACCTAGCGGGGACGGGAATGAGCAGTTCTTC
CASTPSGDGNEQFF
>many|-|TRBJ2-7|TRBV7-9
TGTGCCAGCAGCTTAGCGATCGGAGCCAATCCCGAGCAGTACTTC
CASSLAIGANPEQYF
>-|-|TRBJ2-5|TRBV11-2
TGTGCCAGCAGGTTTTGGTCAGGGCCACAAGAGACCCAGTACTTC
CASRFWSGPQETQYF
>-|-|TRBJ2-1|TRBV12-3/TRBV12-4
TGTGCCAGCAGACGCACTAGCTCGAGTGAGCAGTTCTTC
CASRRTSSSEQFF
>few|-|TRBJ2-7|TRBV7-3
TGTGCCAGCGCGTCGAGCGGGTCGGACGAGCAGTACTTC
CASASSGSDEQYF
>few|-|TRBJ2-7|TRBV7-9
TGTGCCAGCAGCTTACCCCTACAGAGCTCCTACGAGCAGTACTTC
CASSLPLQSSYEQYF